These 32 T cell receptor beta chains came from one sample sequenced in a study of T cell responses to AZD1222 COVID-19 vaccine (dated by TCRdb to the early 2020s). The time point label, read with the paper, signifies: about 28 days (+/-7) after the second vaccine dose. The library was generated by the immunoSEQ multiplex PCR assay. TCRdb's version of the immuneACCESS table is confined to in-frame rearrangements and falls short of the full clone set. An unresolved V gene accounts for under half of the shortfall where checked; the remainder is of unknown origin. Across this sample there are roughly 120,000 clones, with just under 95% seen only once. The ten largest clones take up less than 2.5% of the sample. The specimen comprised peripheral blood, sampled 28 days after the second AZD1222 dose. These receptors all come from an adult who received the AZD1222 COVID-19 vaccine.

The rearrangement joins TRBV19 to TRBJ1-2, with TRBD1 matching over 7 bases. This CDR3 region has 15 residues. Germline V lookup: CDR1 LNHDA, CDR2 SQIVND (reference sequence). Trimming at V came to 7 bases and at J to 3 bases, leaving 11 bases not matched to a gene. DNA of the CDR3: TGTGCCAGTACCGTATTCCAGGGGGAGTACTATGGCTACACCTTC. This gives the protein CASTVFQGEYYGYTF.

This clone was recorded only once. The chain carries TRBV11-3 and TRBJ2-2; D is unclear. CDR3 size: 11 residues. Germline CDR1 reads SGHNT; CDR2 reads YENEEA. Deletions cut 3 bases from V and 6 bases from J, with 2 bases between. The CDR3, as DNA: TGTGCCAGCAGCTTGGCCGGGGAGCTGTTTTTT. This gives the protein CASSLAGELFF. The full variable domain, with the rest looked up from reference TRBV11-3 and TRBJ2-2, is EAGVVQSPRYKIIEKKQPVAFWCNPISGHNTLYWYLQNLGQGPELLIRYENEEAVDDSQLPKDRFSAERLKGVDSTLKIQPAELGDSAVYLCASSLAGELFFGEGSRLTVL.

The CDR3 is CASSYSGGTEAFF. The DNA of the CDR3 is TGTGCCAGCAGTTACTCGGGGGGCACTGAAGCTTTCTTT. This chain joins TRBV6-5 and TRBJ1-1; a weak D match, TRBD1 (5 bases). Germline loops: CDR1 MNHEY, CDR2 SVGAGI. The V and J ends lost 0 bases and 4 bases respectively, with 6 bases between them. This CDR3 contains 13 residues.

V and J are TRBV5-1 and TRBJ2-4; D is ambiguous. The V gene's germline CDR1 is SGHRS and CDR2 YFSETQ. V lost 2 bases and J lost 2, with 11 bases in between. This CDR3 spans 15 amino acids. CDR3 loop: CASSFLPVPKNIQYF. DNA of the CDR3: TGCGCCAGCAGCTTTTTACCCGTTCCCAAAAACATTCAGTACTTC.

The chain couples TRBV6-6 to TRBJ1-4; D unresolved. Germline CDR1 MNHNY, CDR2 SVGAGI (reference sequence). V shed 6 bases and J shed 8 bases, with 10 bases lying between them. This CDR3 has 12 amino acids. The CDR3 reads CASRDVYEKLFF. CDR3 coding DNA: TGTGCCAGCAGGGATGTATACGAAAAACTGTTTTTT.

The chain uses TRBV5-6 and TRBJ1-1, with D unresolved. This CDR3 comprises 13 residues. Trimming stripped 3 bases from V and 0 bases from J, with 6 bases between. Germline V gives CDR1 SGHDT, CDR2 YYEEEE. CDR3 amino acids: CASSSQMNTEAFF. The CDR3 DNA reads as TGTGCCAGCAGCTCACAGATGAACACTGAAGCTTTCTTT.

V and J are TRBV2 and TRBJ2-1, with 8 positions matching TRBD2. The germline V gene encodes CDR1 SNHLY and CDR2 FYNNEI. The CDR3 is made up of 13 amino acids. Trimming cost V 2 bases and J 8 bases; bases outside gene matches: 2. The CDR3 spells CASSESGGDEQFF. CDR3 nucleotide sequence: TGTGCCAGCAGTGAAAGCGGGGGCGATGAGCAGTTCTTC.

The CDR3 spells CASSETMGGFEETQYF. CDR3 coding DNA: TGTGCCAGCAGTGAAACTATGGGGGGGTTCGAGGAGACCCAGTACTTC. The J gene is TRBJ2-5, the V gene TRBV6-1, with 7 bases aligning to TRBD2. CDR1 is MNHNS and CDR2 is SASEGT in the germline V gene. J was trimmed by 5 bases and V by 2 bases; bases with no gene match: 11. The CDR3 sequence is 16 residues long.

The J gene is TRBJ1-2, the V gene TRBV5-5, with D perhaps TRBD1 (6 bases). The CDR3 totals 13 residues. Germline CDR1 and CDR2: SGHKS and YYEKEE (reference sequence). V was pared by 0 bases and J by 3 bases, with 6 bases between. The CDR3 sequence: CASSLAGDYGYTF. The DNA of the CDR3 is TGTGCCAGCAGCTTGGCAGGGGACTATGGCTACACCTTC. Using reference TRBV5-5 and TRBJ1-2 for the parts outside the CDR3, the full variable domain is DAGVTQSPTHLIKTRGQQVTLRCSPISGHKSVSWYQQVLGQGPQFIFQYYEKEERGRGNFPDRFSARQFPNYSSELNVNALLLGDSALYLCASSLAGDYGYTFGSGTRLTVV.

The chain carries TRBV28 and TRBJ2-7; D gene uncertain. The germline V and J ends were trimmed by 4 bases and 3 bases, with 4 bases remaining between them. CDR3 length equals 11 residues. From germline, CDR1 is MDHEN and CDR2 SYDVKM. The CDR3: CASSSIYEQYF. Here the CDR3 DNA reads TGTGCCAGCAGTTCAATCTACGAGCAGTACTTC.

This clone is a singleton in its sample. The chain joins TRBV5-1 to TRBJ2-2, with D tentatively TRBD1 (6 bases). The CDR3 loop spans 16 amino acids. Trimming pared 0 bases from V and 4 bases from J, leaving 13 bases between. CDR1 and CDR2 from the germline V gene are SGHRS and YFSETQ. The CDR3 DNA is TGCGCCAGCAGCTTGGGTTCAGGGGCGGCCACCGGGGAGCTGTTTTTT. Translation gives CASSLGSGAATGELFF.

This chain links TRBV7-2 with TRBJ2-7, with a tentative D call TRBD1 (6 bases). Germline-derived CDR1 and CDR2 are SGHTA and FQGNSA. This CDR3 is built from 14 residues. V was shortened by 2 bases and J by 6 bases, with 14 bases between the two germline ends. CDR3 residues: CASSLSQGFGEQYF. DNA for the CDR3: TGTGCCAGCAGCTTATCACAGGGTTTCGGCGAGCAGTACTTC. Full variable domain (outside the CDR3, taken from reference TRBV7-2 and TRBJ2-7): GAGVSQSPSNKVTEKGKDVELRCDPISGHTALYWYRQSLGQGLEFLIYFQGNSAPDKSGLPSDRFSAERTGGSVSTLTIQRTQQEDSAVYLCASSLSQGFGEQYFGPGTRLTVT.

The chain carries TRBV5-4 and TRBJ2-1; D is undetermined. The CDR3 loop spans 12 amino acids. Germline assignment: CDR1 SGHNT and CDR2 YYREEE (reference sequence). The V and J ends lost 2 bases and 4 bases respectively, with 4 bases between them. CDR3 DNA: TGTGCCAGCAGCTTTCAATACAATGAGCAGTTCTTC. Protein sequence: CASSFQYNEQFF. The full variable domain, rest sourced from reference TRBV5-4 and TRBJ2-1, is ETGVTQSPTHLIKTRGQQVTLRCSSQSGHNTVSWYQQALGQGPQFIFQYYREEENGRGNFPPRFSGLQFPNYSSELNVNALELDDSALYLCASSFQYNEQFFGPGTRLTVL.

The chain uses TRBV11-2 and TRBJ2-7, with D possibly matching TRBD1 (5 bases). Trimming cost V 2 bases and J 5 bases, with 10 bases left between them. This CDR3 contains 13 residues. The germline gives CDR1 SGHAT, CDR2 FQNNGV. DNA of the CDR3: TGTGCCAGCAGCTTATACCAAGGGGACGAGCAGTACTTC. Protein sequence: CASSLYQGDEQYF.

V gene TRBV7-2 combines with J gene TRBJ2-7; D may be TRBD2 (5 bases). CDR1 SGHTA and CDR2 FQGNSA come from the germline V gene. The germline V and J ends were trimmed by 4 bases and 3 bases, with 16 bases remaining between them. This CDR3 is built from 15 residues. This chain's CDR3 is CASSSTSSYDYEQYF. The DNA for the CDR3 is TGTGCCAGCAGCTCTACCTCTAGCTACGACTACGAGCAGTACTTC.

V is TRBV7-9 and J is TRBJ2-1; D is uncertain. The germline CDR1 and CDR2 sequences are SEHNR and FQNEAQ (reference sequence). V lost 4 bases to trimming and J lost 4 bases, with 11 bases between them. The CDR3 length is 14 residues. The CDR3 DNA follows: TGTGCCAGCAGCTGGATCGGGTCTTACAATGAGCAGTTCTTC. Translation: CASSWIGSYNEQFF.

The V call is TRBV7-2, the J call TRBJ1-4; 8 bases fit TRBD1. Germline V lookup: CDR1 SGHTA, CDR2 FQGNSA. The CDR3 loop spans 14 amino acids. V lost 5 bases, J lost 8 bases, and 7 bases stayed unmatched. DNA for the CDR3: TGTGCCAGCAGCCCGAGGACAGGGATAGAAAAACTGTTTTTT. It specifies CASSPRTGIEKLFF.

The chain combines TRBV11-2 with TRBJ1-5; TRBD1 is a possible D gene (5 bases). Germline V gene lookup returns CDR1 SGHAT and CDR2 FQNNGV. This CDR3 is built from 14 residues. With 5 bases removed from V and 2 bases from J, the gap between germline ends came to 10 bases. The CDR3 DNA reads as TGTGCCAGCAGCCGAGGGGTAGGCAATCAGCCCCAGCATTTT. Its protein is CASSRGVGNQPQHF.

The V gene is TRBV11-3, the J gene TRBJ1-2; 8 bases are a match to TRBD1. V lost 3 bases, J lost 4 bases, and 4 bases stayed unmatched. This CDR3 has 14 residues. Germline CDR1 and CDR2: SGHNT and YENEEA. The CDR3 nucleotides are TGTGCCAGCAGCTTGCCGGACAGGGCCTATGGCTACACCTTC. Its translation: CASSLPDRAYGYTF.

The J gene is TRBJ2-5, the V gene TRBV6-5; 11 bases fit TRBD2. Losses at the gene ends were 6 bases for V and 5 bases for J; bases not matched to a gene: 8. Germline CDR1 is MNHEY and CDR2 is SVGAGI. This CDR3 spans 15 amino acids. As DNA, the CDR3 is TGTGCCAGCAGGGCGACTAGCGGGGTGTCGGAGACCCAGTACTTC. Its translation: CASRATSGVSETQYF.

The rearrangement links TRBV4-1 to TRBJ2-7; D remains unclear. Trimming took 4 bases from V and 2 from J, leaving 9 bases between them. This CDR3 is built from 13 residues. Germline V gives CDR1 MGHRA, CDR2 YSYEKL. The CDR3, as DNA: TGCGCCAGCAGCCTCCCGGCTCCCTACGAGCAGTACTTC. It translates to CASSLPAPYEQYF.

The rearrangement links TRBV28 to TRBJ1-3; TRBD1 matches 7 bases. CDR3 length: 15 amino acids. V lost 2 bases and J lost 4; bases outside the gene matches: 5. Germline CDR1 reads MDHEN; CDR2 reads SYDVKM. The CDR3: CASSLRGRPGNTIYF. The CDR3, as DNA: TGTGCCAGCAGTTTAAGGGGGCGCCCGGGAAACACCATATATTTT.

The chain combines TRBV5-1 with TRBJ2-5; D gene uncertain. The CDR3 runs 13 residues. V was shortened by 0 bases and J by 5 bases, with 8 bases between the two germline ends. CDR1 SGHRS and CDR2 YFSETQ come from the germline V gene. The CDR3 reads CASSLGPWETQYF. The DNA for the CDR3 is TGCGCCAGCAGCTTGGGTCCGTGGGAGACCCAGTACTTC.

The chain links TRBV2 to TRBJ1-1; D possibly corresponds to TRBD1 (5 bases). The germline gives CDR1 SNHLY, CDR2 FYNNEI. The CDR3 loop spans 12 amino acids. V was trimmed by 6 bases and J by 1 base, leaving 6 bases between them. CDR3 region: CASRQANTEAFF. The CDR3 region has the DNA TGTGCCAGCAGACAGGCGAACACTGAAGCTTTCTTT.

This clone was found once. This chain connects TRBV7-6 to TRBJ2-3, with D hard to call. Germline V lookup: CDR1 SGHVS, CDR2 FNYEAQ. V lost 5 bases and J 4 bases, leaving 13 bases between the germline ends. This CDR3 comprises 14 residues. As DNA, the CDR3 is TGTGCCAGCAGCGGAGACGCCCGGCCAGATACGCAGTATTTT. Translated: CASSGDARPDTQYF.

The rearrangement uses TRBV5-4 and TRBJ2-5, with 8 nucleotides matching TRBD1. Trimming at V came to 8 bases and at J to 4 bases, leaving 13 bases not matched to a gene. Germline CDR1 is SGHNT and CDR2 is YYREEE (reference sequence). This CDR3 contains 15 residues. The CDR3 DNA reads as TGTGCCAGTAGCAAGACAGGGGCTTTGGGAGAGACCCAGTACTTC. Protein sequence: CASSKTGALGETQYF.

This clone has only one observation. The CDR3 coding sequence is TGCGCCAGCAGCCGATTAAACCGGGACAGGGACCATGGCTACACCTTC. Protein: CASSRLNRDRDHGYTF. This chain links TRBV4-1 with TRBJ1-2, with TRBD1 identical over 9 bases. Germline values: CDR1 MGHRA, CDR2 YSYEKL. The CDR3 covers 16 residues. V trimming: 4 bases; J trimming: 6 bases; junction bases outside the gene matches: 12.

This chain connects TRBV7-6 to TRBJ2-5; the D is unclear. Between the trimmed V and J ends, which lost 1 base and 2 bases, there was a span of 11 bases. The CDR3 extends over 15 amino acids. Per germline, CDR1 SGHVS and CDR2 FNYEAQ. For the CDR3, the DNA is TGTGCCAGCAGCTTAGAACTGGTAAAGCAAGAGACCCAGTACTTC. This gives the protein CASSLELVKQETQYF.

This clone was recorded only once. Here the CDR3 reads CAMMPSTDTQYF. The CDR3 DNA follows: TGTGCCATGATGCCTAGCACAGATACGCAGTATTTT. This chain uses TRBV7-9 with TRBJ2-3; the D is unclear. V gave up 10 bases and J gave up 0 bases, with 8 bases separating them. The CDR3 is made up of 12 amino acids. CDR1 is SEHNR and CDR2 is FQNEAQ in the germline V gene (reference sequence).

V usage is TRBV9 and J usage is TRBJ1-4; D perhaps matches TRBD1 (6 bases). The CDR3 sequence is 18 residues long. V dropped 2 bases and J dropped 0 bases, with 17 bases sitting between them. CDR1 and CDR2 from the germline V gene are SGDLS and YYNGEE. The CDR3 DNA follows: TGTGCCAGCAGCGTCTCCCAGGGGACACACTCAACTAATGAAAAACTGTTTTTT. It encodes CASSVSQGTHSTNEKLFF.

This sequence joins TRBV19 and TRBJ2-1; D might be TRBD2 (6 bases). Trimming took 5 bases from V and 2 from J, leaving 13 bases between them. The CDR3 is 15 amino acids. Germline-derived CDR1 and CDR2 are LNHDA and SQIVND (reference sequence). CDR3 sequence: CASSSSAFTYNEQFF. CDR3 bases: TGTGCCAGTAGTTCTAGCGCCTTCACCTACAATGAGCAGTTCTTC.

This clone was counted a single time. The chain couples TRBV6-5 to TRBJ2-2, with D tentatively TRBD1 or TRBD2 (5 bases each). Trimming took off 6 bases at V and 4 bases at J, with 9 bases between the two ends. This CDR3 is 13 amino acids long. Germline loops: CDR1 MNHEY, CDR2 SVGAGI. Written as DNA, the CDR3 is TGTGCCAGCAGGGGGACGTTCACCGGGGAGCTGTTTTTT. Amino acid sequence: CASRGTFTGELFF.